This T cell receptor (beta chain) was captured by sequencing in a study of cytomegalovirus exposure and HLA in healthy donors. With 60 Vbeta and 13 Jbeta primers, the PCR was carried out. Using immunoSEQ multiplex PCR, the repertoire was profiled, and TCRdb retains in-frame clones only, with some absent. The sample contains more than 70,000 clones, 77% of which appear only once. The ends were cut back, 2 bases at V and 5 bases at J, with 19 bases in the middle. The CDR3 spans 16 residues. Germline V gene lookup returns CDR1 KGHSH and CDR2 LQKENI. The chain carries TRBV18 and TRBJ2-7, with D perhaps TRBD1 (5 bases). This TCR came from a man aged 50-59 years in good health and CMV-seropositive. The sequencing input was PBMCs. The chain's CDR3 is CASSPRGGGLVDEQYF. In DNA form, the CDR3 reads TGTGCCAGCTCACCAAGGGGCGGTGGTTTGGTCGACGAGCAGTACTTC. The full variable domain, with the rest looked up from reference TRBV18 and TRBJ2-7, is NAGVMQNPRHLVRRRGQEARLRCSPMKGHSHVYWYRQLPEEGLKFMVYLQKENIIDESGMPKERFSAEFPKEGPSILRIQQVVRGDSAAYFCASSPRGGGLVDEQYFGPGTRLTVT.